This entry lists 29 T cell receptor beta chains sequenced from one sample in a study of post-analysis software for immune sequencing data. General study results and limits: The study found TRBV5-6, TRBV5-1 and TRBV20-1 among about five TRBV segments more frequent in patients than controls.

What these receptors recognize is not known. Incorporated into the TCR beta cDNA libraries were unique molecular identifiers, which served to reduce PCR and sequencing biases. One entry per CDR3 protein results from TCRdb running MiXCR on the PCR reads. In the table there are hundreds of thousands of distinct CDR3 sequences, 55% to 60% of which are singletons. Sequenced input: blood. The receptors derive from a girl aged 2 to 10 with multiple sclerosis.

The V gene is TRBV11-2, the J gene TRBJ2-1; 8 bases align to TRBD1. J lost 6 bases, V lost 5 bases, and 9 bases had no gene match. Germline V gene sequence: CDR1 SGHAT, CDR2 FQNNGV. The CDR3 runs 15 residues. Written as DNA, the CDR3 is TGTGCCAGCAGCCCCATTCCCGGGACAGGCAATGAGCAGTTCTTC. Residues: CASSPIPGTGNEQFF.

The CDR3 here is CASSPGTIQETQYF. CDR3 sequence (DNA): TGTGCCAGCAGCCCCGGGACTATCCAAGAGACCCAGTACTTC. The rearrangement uses TRBV9 and TRBJ2-5, with 7 bases identical to TRBD2. The trim removed 4 bases at V and 1 base at J, leaving 4 bases unmatched. The germline gives CDR1 SGDLS, CDR2 YYNGEE. This CDR3 has 14 residues. The variable domain in full, completed from reference TRBV9 and TRBJ2-5, reads DSGVTQTPKHLITATGQRVTLRCSPRSGDLSVYWYQQSLDQGLQFLIQYYNGEERAKGNILERFSAQQFPDLHSELNLSSLELGDSALYFCASSPGTIQETQYFGPGTRLLVL.

This clonotype showed up just once. The chain has TRBV3-1 and TRBJ2-3; 9 bases fit TRBD2. CDR1 and CDR2 (germline): LGHDT, YNNKEL (reference sequence). J was trimmed by 1 base and V by 1 base; bases with no gene match: 12. This CDR3 spans 19 amino acids. CDR3 protein: CASSQAWLAGTPGTDTQYF. CDR3 in DNA: TGTGCCAGCAGCCAAGCATGGCTAGCGGGGACCCCTGGCACAGATACGCAGTATTTT.

This chain uses TRBV19 with TRBJ1-2; weak D call: TRBD1 (5 bases). The germline gives CDR1 LNHDA, CDR2 SQIVND (reference sequence). V lost 5 bases and J 3 bases, leaving 19 bases between the germline ends. The length of the CDR3 is 16 residues. The CDR3 DNA follows: TGTGCCAGTAGTCCCCGACATGGGGGGGAGTACTATGGCTACACCTTC. It specifies CASSPRHGGEYYGYTF.

The V gene is TRBV3-1, the J gene TRBJ2-7; no clear D. The ends were cut back, 5 bases at V and 5 bases at J, with 10 bases in the middle. There are 12 residues in the CDR3. Germline V gene data show CDR1 as LGHDT and CDR2 as YNNKEL (reference sequence). CDR3 nucleotide sequence: TGTGCCAGCAGCTCCCTGTACCACGAGCAGTACTTC. Protein: CASSSLYHEQYF.

The chain joins TRBV12-3 or TRBV12-4 to TRBJ2-7, with D uncertain. The DNA end is more similar to TRBJ2-5, so the J call may be wrong. This CDR3 comprises 13 residues. The CDR3 region is CASSPVLGETQYF. The CDR3, as DNA: TGTGCCAGCAGCCCGGTTCTAGGCGAGACCCAGTACTTC.

The V and J genes are TRBV5-5 and TRBJ2-3, with D perhaps given as TRBD1 or TRBD2 (5 bases each). Germline V CDR1 and CDR2: SGHKS, YYEKEE (reference sequence). Trimming left V 5 bases short and J 0 bases short, with 13 bases between. The CDR3 covers 15 residues. CDR3 DNA: TGTGCCAGCAGAATGAGGGGATATAGCACAGATACGCAGTATTTT. Amino acids: CASRMRGYSTDTQYF.

The chain recombines TRBV7-7 with TRBJ2-5; no definite D call. This CDR3 is 15 amino acids long. V dropped 1 base and J dropped 3 bases, with 12 bases sitting between them. Germline lookup yields CDR1 SSHAT and CDR2 FNYEAQ (reference sequence). The CDR3 nucleotides read TGTGCCAGCAGCTTAGGTGGGGTTTTGGAAGAGACCCAGTACTTC. It encodes CASSLGGVLEETQYF.

The chain has TRBV7-2 and TRBJ2-3; 12 bases align to TRBD2. The CDR3 is made up of 17 amino acids. The trim removed 6 bases at V and 0 bases at J, leaving 7 bases unmatched. Per the germline V gene, CDR1 is SGHTA and CDR2 is FQGNSA. CDR3 loop: CASRPRLAGDSTDTQYF. The CDR3 nucleotides read TGTGCCAGCAGGCCGAGACTAGCGGGAGACAGCACAGATACGCAGTATTTT.

The chain uses TRBV20-1 and TRBJ2-1; D is unclear. This CDR3 has 11 amino acids. Germline V gene lookup returns CDR1 DFQATT and CDR2 SNEGSKA (reference sequence). The V end lost 8 bases, the J end lost 9 bases, and 14 bases lay between the germline ends. This CDR3 reads CSPVAVAEQFF. CDR3 nucleotides: TGCAGTCCAGTTGCCGTAGCTGAGCAGTTCTTC.

The V call is TRBV12-3 or TRBV12-4, the J call TRBJ1-2, with 8 bases aligning to TRBD1. Trimming at V came to 4 bases and at J to 5 bases, leaving 9 bases not matched to a gene. CDR3 length: 15 amino acids. The CDR3 nucleotides read TGTGCCAGCAGTTCCCCCGGACAGGGCCAATATGGCTACACCTTC. This gives the protein CASSSPGQGQYGYTF.

This chain uses TRBV20-1 with TRBJ2-5; the D gene is possibly TRBD1 (6 bases). CDR1 and CDR2 (germline): DFQATT, SNEGSKA (reference sequence). Trimming pared 6 bases from V and 3 bases from J, leaving 20 bases between. This CDR3 contains 15 residues. CDR3 amino acids: CSARAPGRGKETQYF. The DNA for the CDR3 is TGCAGTGCGCGGGCGCCGGGCAGGGGTAAAGAGACCCAGTACTTC.

This clonotype was seen a handful of times. This rearrangement joins TRBV10-1 to TRBJ2-7; D call uncertain. V shed 9 bases and J shed 4 bases, with 1 base lying between them. Germline V gene data show CDR1 as WNHNN and CDR2 as SYGVQD (reference sequence). The CDR3 runs to 8 residues. The CDR3: CASYEQYF. The CDR3 DNA reads TGCGCCAGTTACGAGCAGTACTTC.

The gene calls are TRBV5-1 and TRBJ2-1; D gene ambiguous. The CDR3 is made up of 15 amino acids. Trimming removed 1 base at V and 2 bases at J, with 10 bases between. Germline CDR1 is SGHRS and CDR2 is YFSETQ. This chain's CDR3 is CASSLSQHPYNEQFF. The CDR3 DNA is TGCGCCAGCAGCTTGTCGCAACACCCCTACAATGAGCAGTTCTTC.

The chain recombines TRBV6-2 or TRBV6-3 with TRBJ1-2; D ambiguous. The length of the CDR3 is 12 residues. Germline CDR1 is MNHEY and CDR2 is SVGEGT. Trimming took off 2 bases at V and 8 bases at J, with 9 bases between the two ends. DNA of the CDR3: TGTGCCAGCAGTTACGCCCGGACGGGCTACACCTTC. Translation gives CASSYARTGYTF.

The chain employs TRBV5-1 and TRBJ2-7, with 9 positions matching TRBD2. The CDR3 loop spans 15 amino acids. Germline-derived CDR1 and CDR2 are SGHRS and YFSETQ. Trimming at V came to 4 bases and at J to 2 bases, leaving 7 bases not matched to a gene. CDR3 DNA sequence: TGCGCCAGCAGCCCTGCTGCGGGAGGGCCCTACGAGCAGTACTTC. Its protein is CASSPAAGGPYEQYF.

This chain uses TRBV7-9 with TRBJ2-4; unclear D gene. CDR1 and CDR2 (germline): SEHNR, FQNEAQ (reference sequence). The CDR3 runs 14 residues. Trimming took 2 bases from V and 5 from J, leaving 10 bases between them. The CDR3 loop is CASSLRGTENIQYF. Here the CDR3 DNA reads TGTGCCAGCAGCTTAAGAGGTACCGAAAACATTCAGTACTTC.

The rearrangement uses TRBV6-6 and TRBJ2-1; TRBD1 matches 11 bases. This CDR3 is 16 amino acids long. V lost 6 bases and J lost 1; bases outside the gene matches: 5. Germline assignment: CDR1 MNHNY and CDR2 SVGAGI (reference sequence). CDR3 sequence (DNA): TGTGCCAGCAGGGACAGGGGGCGTTCGTCCTACAATGAGCAGTTCTTC. This codes for CASRDRGRSSYNEQFF.

The chain combines TRBV20-1 with TRBJ2-1; 8 bases align to TRBD2. The J segment lost 10 bases and the V segment lost 7 bases, leaving 9 bases of the junction unmatched. Per the germline V gene, CDR1 is DFQATT and CDR2 is SNEGSKA (reference sequence). The CDR3 sequence is 12 residues long. The CDR3 sequence: CSGQRGPNEQFF. The DNA for the CDR3 is TGCAGTGGTCAGCGGGGGCCCAACGAGCAGTTCTTC.

V and J are TRBV5-1 and TRBJ2-7, with TRBD2 matching over 10 bases. The CDR3 covers 15 residues. Germline values: CDR1 SGHRS, CDR2 YFSETQ. J gave up 2 bases and V 4 bases, and 6 bases lay outside the gene matches. CDR3 coding DNA: TGCGCCAGCAGCGCCGCTAGCGGGAGTACCTACGAGCAGTACTTC. The encoded protein is CASSAASGSTYEQYF.

The gene calls are TRBV5-1 and TRBJ2-1; D is perhaps TRBD1 (6 bases). Germline CDR1 reads SGHRS; CDR2 reads YFSETQ. The CDR3 contains 16 residues. V was clipped by 7 bases and J by 0 bases, with 17 bases between them. This CDR3 reads CASVSEQGPSYNEQFF. DNA for the CDR3: TGCGCCAGCGTTTCGGAACAGGGACCCTCCTACAATGAGCAGTTCTTC. The variable domain in full, completed from reference TRBV5-1 and TRBJ2-1, reads KAGVTQTPRYLIKTRGQQVTLSCSPISGHRSVSWYQQTPGQGLQFLFEYFSETQRNKGNFPGRFSGRQFSNSRSEMNVSTLELGDSALYLCASVSEQGPSYNEQFFGPGTRLTVL.

This rearrangement joins TRBV5-1 to TRBJ2-4; TRBD1 agrees at 9 bases. Germline trimming cut 3 bases from V and 0 bases from J; bases unmatched to any gene: 1. The germline gives CDR1 SGHRS, CDR2 YFSETQ. The CDR3 spans 15 residues. The CDR3 sequence is CASSSDRGAKNIQYF. In DNA form, the CDR3 reads TGCGCCAGCAGCTCGGACAGGGGAGCCAAAAACATTCAGTACTTC.

CDR3 sequence (DNA): TGTGCCAGCATCAAGGACAGGGGGTATGGCTACACCTTC. Translation gives CASIKDRGYGYTF. The chain joins TRBV7-9 to TRBJ1-2; the match to TRBD1 covers 10 bases. CDR3 length: 13 amino acids. In germline, CDR1 is SEHNR, CDR2 FQNEAQ (reference sequence). The J segment lost 5 bases and the V segment lost 7 bases, leaving 4 bases of the junction unmatched.

The genes are TRBV5-4 and TRBJ2-3; D might be TRBD1 or TRBD2, each matching 7 bases. CDR1 SGHNT and CDR2 YYREEE come from the germline V gene (reference sequence). The CDR3 totals 15 residues. Trimming took off 2 bases at V and 4 bases at J, with 14 bases between the two ends. The CDR3 coding sequence is TGTGCCAGCAGCTTTGCAGGGGGAGGGGCAGATACGCAGTATTTT. Translating it yields CASSFAGGGADTQYF.

This clonotype turned up a few times. J is TRBJ2-1 and V is TRBV20-1; D gene ambiguous. The CDR3 length is 14 residues. V shed 3 bases and J shed 10 bases, with 19 bases lying between them. Per germline, CDR1 DFQATT and CDR2 SNEGSKA (reference sequence). The CDR3 region has the DNA TGCAGTGCTAGGTCCGAGTGGTCCTGGGCGGAGCAGTTCTTC. Its protein is CSARSEWSWAEQFF.

The genes are TRBV9 and TRBJ2-7, with 10 bases identical to TRBD1. V gave up 0 bases and J gave up 10 bases; unmatched junction bases: 13. This CDR3 region has 16 residues. The germline CDR1 and CDR2 sequences are SGDLS and YYNGEE. The DNA for the CDR3 is TGTGCCAGCAGCGTAGCGGGGACAGGGGCCGGAGAGGCCCAGTACTTC. Translating gives CASSVAGTGAGEAQYF.

The chain uses TRBV2 and TRBJ2-1; 10 positions match TRBD2. CDR3 size: 10 residues. Germline V gene sequence: CDR1 SNHLY, CDR2 FYNNEI. J lost 15 bases, V lost 6 bases, and 2 bases had no gene match. CDR3 nucleotides: TGTGCCAGCAGAGCGGGGGGGCGGTTCTTC. Protein: CASRAGGRFF.

This clonotype occurred a few times. The CDR3 is CASSQDVGRNEQFF. CDR3 DNA: TGTGCCAGCAGCCAAGATGTGGGACGCAATGAGCAGTTCTTC. This chain links TRBV3-1 with TRBJ2-1, with D perhaps assigned TRBD1 or TRBD2 (5 bases each). This CDR3 is built from 14 residues. Trimming stripped 0 bases from V and 6 bases from J, with 9 bases between. Germline values: CDR1 LGHDT, CDR2 YNNKEL (reference sequence).

For this clonotype: Its ends do not fully match the called genes, so a read error is possible. The J gene is TRBJ2-3, the V gene TRBV7-9, with 7 bases fitting TRBD2. Germline assignment: CDR1 SEHNR and CDR2 FQNEAQ (reference sequence). CDR3 length equals 16 residues. Here the CDR3 reads CAGSLVPSGGTDTQYF. CDR3 in DNA: TGTGCCGGCAGCTTAGTGCCTAGCGGAGGCACAGATACGCAGTATTTT.